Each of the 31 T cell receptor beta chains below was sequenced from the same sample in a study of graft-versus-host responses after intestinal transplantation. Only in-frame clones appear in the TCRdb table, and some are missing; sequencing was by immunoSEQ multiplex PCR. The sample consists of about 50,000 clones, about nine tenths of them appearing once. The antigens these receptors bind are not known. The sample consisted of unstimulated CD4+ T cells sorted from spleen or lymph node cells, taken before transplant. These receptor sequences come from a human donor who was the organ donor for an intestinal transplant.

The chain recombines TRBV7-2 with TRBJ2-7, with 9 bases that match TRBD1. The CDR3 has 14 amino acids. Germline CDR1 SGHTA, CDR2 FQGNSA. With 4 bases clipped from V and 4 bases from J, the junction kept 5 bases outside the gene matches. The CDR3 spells CASSSGQGSYEQYF. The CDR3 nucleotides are TGTGCCAGCAGCTCCGGACAGGGGTCTTACGAGCAGTACTTC.

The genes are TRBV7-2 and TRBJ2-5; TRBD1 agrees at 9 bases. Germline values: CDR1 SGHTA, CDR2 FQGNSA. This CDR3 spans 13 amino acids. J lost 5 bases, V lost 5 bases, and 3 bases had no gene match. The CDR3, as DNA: TGTGCCAGCAGCCAACAGGGGGCTGAGACCCAGTACTTC. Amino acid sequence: CASSQQGAETQYF.

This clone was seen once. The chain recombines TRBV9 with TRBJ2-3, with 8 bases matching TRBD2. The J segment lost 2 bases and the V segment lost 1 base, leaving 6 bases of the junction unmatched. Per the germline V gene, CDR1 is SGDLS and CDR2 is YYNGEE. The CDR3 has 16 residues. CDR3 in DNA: TGTGCCAGCAGCGTACTGCCGGGAGGGCCCACAGATACGCAGTATTTT. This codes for CASSVLPGGPTDTQYF.

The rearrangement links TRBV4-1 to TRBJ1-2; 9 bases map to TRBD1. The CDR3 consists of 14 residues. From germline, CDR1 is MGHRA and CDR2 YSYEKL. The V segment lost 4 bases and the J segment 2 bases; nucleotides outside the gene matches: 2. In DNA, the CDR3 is TGCGCCAGCAGCCGGACAGGGGCGAACTATGGCTACACCTTC. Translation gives CASSRTGANYGYTF.

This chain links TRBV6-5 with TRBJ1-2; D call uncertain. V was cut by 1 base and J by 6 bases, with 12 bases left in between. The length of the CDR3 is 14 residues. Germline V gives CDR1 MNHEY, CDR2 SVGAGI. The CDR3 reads CASSYWVGGNGYTF. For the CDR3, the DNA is TGTGCCAGCAGTTACTGGGTAGGCGGGAATGGCTACACCTTC.

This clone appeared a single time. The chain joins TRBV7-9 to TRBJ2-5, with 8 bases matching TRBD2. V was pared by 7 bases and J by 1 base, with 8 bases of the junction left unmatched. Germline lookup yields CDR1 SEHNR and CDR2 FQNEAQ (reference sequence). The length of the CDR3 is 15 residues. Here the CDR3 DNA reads TGTGCCAGCATGGGACGGGGGACTAGCCAAGAGACCCAGTACTTC. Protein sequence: CASMGRGTSQETQYF. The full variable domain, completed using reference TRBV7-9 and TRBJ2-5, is DTGVSQNPRHKITKRGQNVTFRCDPISEHNRLYWYRQTLGQGPEFLTYFQNEAQLEKSRLLSDRFSAERPKGSFSTLEIQRTEQGDSAMYLCASMGRGTSQETQYFGPGTRLLVL.

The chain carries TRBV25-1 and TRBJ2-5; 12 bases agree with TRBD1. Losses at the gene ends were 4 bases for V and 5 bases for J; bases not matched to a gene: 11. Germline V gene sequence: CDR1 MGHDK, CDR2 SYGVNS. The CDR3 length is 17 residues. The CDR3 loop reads CASSAVLGQGATETQYF. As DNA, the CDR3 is TGTGCCAGCAGTGCAGTACTGGGACAGGGGGCGACGGAGACCCAGTACTTC.

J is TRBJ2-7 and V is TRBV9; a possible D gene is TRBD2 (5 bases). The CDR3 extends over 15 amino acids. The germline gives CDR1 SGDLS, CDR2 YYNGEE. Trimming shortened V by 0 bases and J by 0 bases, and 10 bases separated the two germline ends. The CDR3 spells CASSVDWESSYEQYF. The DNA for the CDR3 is TGTGCCAGCAGCGTAGACTGGGAGAGCTCCTACGAGCAGTACTTC. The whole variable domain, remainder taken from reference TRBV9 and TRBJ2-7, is DSGVTQTPKHLITATGQRVTLRCSPRSGDLSVYWYQQSLDQGLQFLIQYYNGEERAKGNILERFSAQQFPDLHSELNLSSLELGDSALYFCASSVDWESSYEQYFGPGTRLTVT.

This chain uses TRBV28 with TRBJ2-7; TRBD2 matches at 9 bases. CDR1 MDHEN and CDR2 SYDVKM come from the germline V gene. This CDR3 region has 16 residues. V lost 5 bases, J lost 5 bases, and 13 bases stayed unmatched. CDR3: CASSPTLAGTFHEQYF. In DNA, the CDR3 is TGTGCCAGCAGTCCCACCCTAGCGGGAACTTTCCACGAGCAGTACTTC.

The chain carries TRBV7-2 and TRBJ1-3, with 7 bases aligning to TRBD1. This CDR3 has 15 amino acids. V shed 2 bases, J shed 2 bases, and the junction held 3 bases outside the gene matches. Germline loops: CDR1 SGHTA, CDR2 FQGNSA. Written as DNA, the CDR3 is TGTGCCAGCAGCTTAACAGGGGCCCCTGGAAACACCATATATTTT. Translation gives CASSLTGAPGNTIYF.

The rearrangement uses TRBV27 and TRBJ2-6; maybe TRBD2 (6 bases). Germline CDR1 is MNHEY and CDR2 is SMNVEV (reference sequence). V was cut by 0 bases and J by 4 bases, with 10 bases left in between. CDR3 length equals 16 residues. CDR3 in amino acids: CASSLSWRAGANVLTF. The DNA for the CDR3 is TGTGCCAGCAGTTTATCGTGGAGGGCCGGGGCCAACGTCCTGACTTTC.

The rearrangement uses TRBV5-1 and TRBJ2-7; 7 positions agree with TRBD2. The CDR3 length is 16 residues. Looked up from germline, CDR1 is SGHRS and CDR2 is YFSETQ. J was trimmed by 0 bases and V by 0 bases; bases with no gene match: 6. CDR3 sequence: CASSLGAGVGSYEQYF. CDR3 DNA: TGCGCCAGCAGCTTGGGGGCGGGAGTAGGCTCCTACGAGCAGTACTTC.

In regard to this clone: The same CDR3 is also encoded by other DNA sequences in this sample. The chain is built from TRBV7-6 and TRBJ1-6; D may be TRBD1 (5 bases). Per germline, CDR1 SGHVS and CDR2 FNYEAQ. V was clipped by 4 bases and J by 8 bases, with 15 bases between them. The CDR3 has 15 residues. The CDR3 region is CASSSGLGVDSPLHF. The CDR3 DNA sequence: TGTGCCAGCAGCTCTGGGCTAGGGGTGGATTCACCCCTCCACTTT.

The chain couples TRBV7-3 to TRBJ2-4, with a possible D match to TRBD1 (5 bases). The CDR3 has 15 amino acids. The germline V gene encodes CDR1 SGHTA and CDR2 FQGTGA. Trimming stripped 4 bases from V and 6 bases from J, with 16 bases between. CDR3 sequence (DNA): TGTGCCAGCAGCTCAACCCAGGGTATCGGAAACATTCAGTACTTC. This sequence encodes CASSSTQGIGNIQYF.

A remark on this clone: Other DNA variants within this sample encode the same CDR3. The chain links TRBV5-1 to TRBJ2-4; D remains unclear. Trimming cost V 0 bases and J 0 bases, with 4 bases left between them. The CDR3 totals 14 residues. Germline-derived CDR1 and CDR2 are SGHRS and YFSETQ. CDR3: CASSLDRAKNIQYF. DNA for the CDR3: TGCGCCAGCAGCTTGGACAGAGCCAAAAACATTCAGTACTTC.

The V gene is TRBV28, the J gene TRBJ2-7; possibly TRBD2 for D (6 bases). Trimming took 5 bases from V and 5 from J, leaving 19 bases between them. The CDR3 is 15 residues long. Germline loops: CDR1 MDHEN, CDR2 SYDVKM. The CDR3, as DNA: TGTGCCAGCAGTCCGAGCAAGCTGGGGAGGAACGAGCAGTACTTC. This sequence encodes CASSPSKLGRNEQYF. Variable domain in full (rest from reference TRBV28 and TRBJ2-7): DVKVTQSSRYLVKRTGEKVFLECVQDMDHENMFWYRQDPGLGLRLIYFSYDVKMKEKGDIPEGYSVSREKKERFSLILESASTNQTSMYLCASSPSKLGRNEQYFGPGTRLTVT.

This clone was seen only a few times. In nucleotides, the CDR3 is TGTGCCAGCACCAAACAGGGGACTGGAAACACCATATATTTT. Translating gives CASTKQGTGNTIYF. V usage is TRBV6-6 and J usage is TRBJ1-3; 7 nucleotides align to TRBD1. CDR1 and CDR2 from the germline V gene are MNHNY and SVGAGI (reference sequence). The CDR3 is 14 amino acids. V lost 7 bases and J lost 2; bases outside the gene matches: 5.

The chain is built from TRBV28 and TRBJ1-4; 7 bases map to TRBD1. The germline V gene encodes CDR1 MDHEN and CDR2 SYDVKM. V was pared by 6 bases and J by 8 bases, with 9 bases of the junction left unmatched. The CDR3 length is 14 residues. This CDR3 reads CASRPGQTVEKLFF. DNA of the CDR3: TGTGCCAGCAGACCGGGACAGACTGTGGAAAAACTGTTTTTT.

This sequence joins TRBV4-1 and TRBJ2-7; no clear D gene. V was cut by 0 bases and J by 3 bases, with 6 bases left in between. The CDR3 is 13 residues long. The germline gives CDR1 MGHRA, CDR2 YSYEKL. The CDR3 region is CASSQELLYEQYF. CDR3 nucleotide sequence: TGCGCCAGCAGCCAAGAGCTACTCTACGAGCAGTACTTC.

CDR3 in DNA: TGTGCCAGCAGTTTATGGCGAAATAAACCGGGCGTTCAGCCCCAGCATTTT. Translation: CASSLWRNKPGVQPQHF. V gene TRBV28 combines with J gene TRBJ1-5; D is uncertain. The V end was cut by 0 bases, the J end by 6 bases, with 18 bases between. CDR1 MDHEN and CDR2 SYDVKM come from the germline V gene. The CDR3 consists of 17 residues.

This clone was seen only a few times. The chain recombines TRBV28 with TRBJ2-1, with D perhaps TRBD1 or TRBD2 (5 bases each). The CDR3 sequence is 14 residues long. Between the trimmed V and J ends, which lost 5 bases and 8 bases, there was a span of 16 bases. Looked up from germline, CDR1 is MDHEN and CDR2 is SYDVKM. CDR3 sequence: CASSLGRQWDEQFF. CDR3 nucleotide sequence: TGTGCCAGCAGTCTGGGACGCCAGTGGGATGAGCAGTTCTTC.

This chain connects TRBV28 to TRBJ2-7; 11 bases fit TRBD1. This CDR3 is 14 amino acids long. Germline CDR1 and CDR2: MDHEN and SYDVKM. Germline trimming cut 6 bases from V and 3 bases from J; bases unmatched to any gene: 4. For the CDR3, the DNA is TGTGCCAGCAGCAGGACAGGGGGCAGCTACGAGCAGTACTTC. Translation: CASSRTGGSYEQYF.

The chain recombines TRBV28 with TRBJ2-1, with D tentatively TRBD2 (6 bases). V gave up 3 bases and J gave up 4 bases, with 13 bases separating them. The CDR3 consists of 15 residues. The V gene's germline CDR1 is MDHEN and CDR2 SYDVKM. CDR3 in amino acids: CASSFEGLGYNEQFF. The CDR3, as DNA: TGTGCCAGCAGTTTCGAGGGACTGGGTTACAATGAGCAGTTCTTC. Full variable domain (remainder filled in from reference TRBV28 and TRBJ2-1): DVKVTQSSRYLVKRTGEKVFLECVQDMDHENMFWYRQDPGLGLRLIYFSYDVKMKEKGDIPEGYSVSREKKERFSLILESASTNQTSMYLCASSFEGLGYNEQFFGPGTRLTVL.

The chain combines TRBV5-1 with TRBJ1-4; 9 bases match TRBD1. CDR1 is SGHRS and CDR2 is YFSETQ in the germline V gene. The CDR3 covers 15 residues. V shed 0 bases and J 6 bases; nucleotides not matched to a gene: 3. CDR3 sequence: CASSLDGDRDEKLFF. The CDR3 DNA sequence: TGCGCCAGCAGCTTGGATGGGGACAGGGATGAAAAACTGTTTTTT.

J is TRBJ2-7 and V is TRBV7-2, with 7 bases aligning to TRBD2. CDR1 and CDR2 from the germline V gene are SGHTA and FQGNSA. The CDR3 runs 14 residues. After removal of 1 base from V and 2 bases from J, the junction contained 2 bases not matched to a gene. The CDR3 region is CASSLGGGPYEQYF. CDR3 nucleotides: TGTGCCAGCAGCTTAGGCGGGGGACCCTACGAGCAGTACTTC.

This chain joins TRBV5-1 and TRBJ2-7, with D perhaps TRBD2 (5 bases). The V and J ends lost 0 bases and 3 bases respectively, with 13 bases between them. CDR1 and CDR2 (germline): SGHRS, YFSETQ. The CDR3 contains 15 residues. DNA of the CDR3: TGCGCCAGCAGCTTGGCGCTTAGCGCAATCTACGAGCAGTACTTC. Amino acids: CASSLALSAIYEQYF.

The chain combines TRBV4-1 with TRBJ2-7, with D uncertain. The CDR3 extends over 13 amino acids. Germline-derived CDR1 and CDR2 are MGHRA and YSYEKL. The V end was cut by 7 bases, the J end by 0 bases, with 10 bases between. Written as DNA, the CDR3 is TGCGCCAGCAAAGGCTTGAGCTCCTACGAGCAGTACTTC. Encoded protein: CASKGLSSYEQYF.

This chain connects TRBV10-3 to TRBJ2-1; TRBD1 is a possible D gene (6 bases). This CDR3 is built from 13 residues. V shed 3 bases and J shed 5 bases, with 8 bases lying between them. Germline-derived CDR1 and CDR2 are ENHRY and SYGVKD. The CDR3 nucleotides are TGTGCCATCAGTGAATGGGACAACAATGAGCAGTTCTTC. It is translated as CAISEWDNNEQFF.

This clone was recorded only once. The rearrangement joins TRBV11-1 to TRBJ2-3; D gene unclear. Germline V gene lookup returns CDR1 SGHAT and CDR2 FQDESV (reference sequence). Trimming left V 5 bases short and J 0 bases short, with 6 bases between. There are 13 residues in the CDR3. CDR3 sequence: CASSPDSTDTQYF. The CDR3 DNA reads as TGTGCCAGCAGCCCCGACAGCACAGATACGCAGTATTTT.

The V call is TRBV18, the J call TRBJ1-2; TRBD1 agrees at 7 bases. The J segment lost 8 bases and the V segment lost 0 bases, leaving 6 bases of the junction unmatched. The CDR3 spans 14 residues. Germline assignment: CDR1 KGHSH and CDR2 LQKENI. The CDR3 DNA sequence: TGTGCCAGCTCACCACCTGACAGGGTGGGCGGCTACACCTTC. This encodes CASSPPDRVGGYTF.

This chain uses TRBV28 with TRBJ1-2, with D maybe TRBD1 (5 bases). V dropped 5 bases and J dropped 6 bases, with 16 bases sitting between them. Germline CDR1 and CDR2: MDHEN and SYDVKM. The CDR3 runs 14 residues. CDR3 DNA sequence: TGTGCCAGCAGTACTTGGGGGGAAGTTAATGGCTACACCTTC. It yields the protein CASSTWGEVNGYTF.